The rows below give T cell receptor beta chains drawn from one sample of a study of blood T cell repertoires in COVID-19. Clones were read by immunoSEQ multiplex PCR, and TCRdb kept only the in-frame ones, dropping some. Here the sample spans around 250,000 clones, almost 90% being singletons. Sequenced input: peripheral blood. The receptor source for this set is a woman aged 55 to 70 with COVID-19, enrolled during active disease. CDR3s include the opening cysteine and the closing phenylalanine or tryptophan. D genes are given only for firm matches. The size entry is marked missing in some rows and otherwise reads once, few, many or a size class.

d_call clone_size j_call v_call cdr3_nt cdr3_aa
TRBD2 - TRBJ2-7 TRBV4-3 TGCGCCAGCAGTCCTGCCCCGGGGGGAGACTACGAGCAGTACTTC CASSPAPGGDYEQYF
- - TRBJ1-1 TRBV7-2 TGTGCCAGCAGCTTAGCAGGGGTGAACACTGAAGCTTTCTTT CASSLAGVNTEAFF
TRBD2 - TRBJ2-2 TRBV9 TGTGCCAGCAGCTTCCGGACTAGCGGGACCGGGGAGCTGTTTTTT CASSFRTSGTGELFF
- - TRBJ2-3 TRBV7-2 TGTGCCAGCAACCCAGGGGTAGGATTTGCAGATACGCAGTATTTT CASNPGVGFADTQYF
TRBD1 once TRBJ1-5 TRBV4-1 TGCGCCAGCAGCCCGACGGACAGGGGCAATCAGCCCCAGCATTTT CASSPTDRGNQPQHF
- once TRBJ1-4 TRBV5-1 TGCGCCAGCAGCTTTGAGGCTCATAATGAAAAACTGTTTTTT CASSFEAHNEKLFF
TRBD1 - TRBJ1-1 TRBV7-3 TGTGCCAGCAGCCCCGGAACAGGGGGTGAAGCTTTCTTT CASSPGTGGEAFF
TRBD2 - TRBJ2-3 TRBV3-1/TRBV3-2 TGTGCCAGCAGGAAGACTAGCGGGGGGGCGGCAGATACGCAGTATTTT CASRKTSGGAADTQYF
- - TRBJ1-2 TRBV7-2 TGTGCCAGCAGCTTAGCGGGCAGTAACTATGGCTACACCTTC CASSLAGSNYGYTF
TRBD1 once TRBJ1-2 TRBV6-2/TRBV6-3 TGTGCCAGCAGTTCAGTACCGGGGAACAGGGGCAACTATGGCTACACCTTC CASSSVPGNRGNYGYTF
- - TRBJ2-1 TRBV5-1 TGCGCCAGCAGCTTGTTGCCTAGCGCTAGCTCCTACAATGAGCAGTTCTTC CASSLLPSASSYNEQFF
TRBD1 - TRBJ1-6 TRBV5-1 TGCGCCAGCAGCTTGGAAGGGACAGCTGGAGAAAATTCACCCCTCCACTTT CASSLEGTAGENSPLHF
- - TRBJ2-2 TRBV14 TGTGCCAGCAGCCAAATATACACCGGGGAGCTGTTTTTT CASSQIYTGELFF
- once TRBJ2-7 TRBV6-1 TGTGCCAGCAGTGAATTAGGGGTGGCCGAGCAGTACTTC CASSELGVAEQYF
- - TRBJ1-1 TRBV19 TGTGCCAGTAGTACCCAGAGGAATACTGAAGCTTTCTTT CASSTQRNTEAFF
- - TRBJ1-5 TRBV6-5 TGTGCCAGCAGACCCCAAGGGGATCAGCCCCAGCATTTT CASRPQGDQPQHF